The next 26 T cell receptor beta chains were all read from a single sample in a study of response to subunit inactivated influenza vaccine. TCRdb re-called the RT-PCR reads through MiXCR, storing one row per CDR3 protein. The sample carries 650,000 to 800,000 distinct CDR3 sequences, 14% recorded once. Sequencing was performed on PBMCs from blood, taken 14 to 15 days before vaccination. Receptors originate from a man in his fifties or sixties who received an inactivated influenza vaccine.

This clonotype was observed a few times. The chain uses TRBV2 and TRBJ2-1; D assignment may be TRBD1 or TRBD2 (5 bases each). The CDR3 spans 16 residues. The V and J ends lost 3 bases and 4 bases respectively, with 16 bases between them. Germline V lookup: CDR1 SNHLY, CDR2 FYNNEI. CDR3 DNA: TGTGCCAGCAGTGACGGGAAGGGGCGCGCATACAATGAGCAGTTCTTC. It yields the protein CASSDGKGRAYNEQFF. The full variable domain, its missing parts supplied by reference TRBV2 and TRBJ2-1, is EPEVTQTPSHQVTQMGQEVILRCVPISNHLYFYWYRQILGQKVEFLVSFYNNEISEKSEIFDDQFSVERPDGSNFTLKIRSTKLEDSAMYFCASSDGKGRAYNEQFFGPGTRLTVL.

This clonotype turned up a few times. The chain uses TRBV2 and TRBJ2-7, with 10 bases matching TRBD1. The germline CDR1 and CDR2 sequences are SNHLY and FYNNEI. V gave up 6 bases and J gave up 5 bases; unmatched junction bases: 4. The CDR3 is 13 amino acids. CDR3 residues: CASRRQGAHEQYF. The CDR3 DNA sequence: TGTGCCAGCAGGCGACAGGGGGCACACGAGCAGTACTTC.

The rearrangement joins TRBV20-1 to TRBJ2-7; 11 positions match TRBD1. Germline CDR1 reads DFQATT; CDR2 reads SNEGSKA (reference sequence). Losses at the gene ends were 3 bases for V and 3 bases for J; bases not matched to a gene: 4. The length of the CDR3 is 14 residues. This chain's CDR3 is CSASRTGGYYEQYF. The DNA of the CDR3 is TGCAGTGCTAGTAGGACAGGGGGCTACTACGAGCAGTACTTC.

This chain links TRBV4-2 with TRBJ1-1; D remains unclear. The CDR3 has 13 residues. Per germline, CDR1 LGHNA and CDR2 YNFKEQ. V dropped 1 base and J dropped 7 bases, with 10 bases sitting between them. Written as DNA, the CDR3 is TGTGCCAGCAGCCAAGTTAGGGATGGTGAAGCTTTCTTT. Translation: CASSQVRDGEAFF.

This clonotype was seen a handful of times. This chain links TRBV29-1 with TRBJ2-5, with 8 nucleotides matching TRBD2. With 6 bases clipped from V and 4 bases from J, the junction kept 10 bases outside the gene matches. The CDR3 spans 14 residues. The V gene's germline CDR1 is SQVTM and CDR2 ANQGSEA. CDR3 in amino acids: CSVSVGGGTETQYF. CDR3 sequence (DNA): TGCAGCGTCTCTGTCGGGGGGGGTACAGAGACCCAGTACTTC.

This clonotype was detected only a few times. The chain uses TRBV5-5 and TRBJ1-1; D remains ambiguous. The CDR3 is 13 amino acids. Between the trimmed V and J ends, which lost 3 bases and 1 base, there was a span of 7 bases. Germline values: CDR1 SGHKS, CDR2 YYEKEE (reference sequence). CDR3 bases: TGTGCCAGCAGCTCTCTTCCGAACACTGAAGCTTTCTTT. Amino acids: CASSSLPNTEAFF.

In this sample, this clonotype turned up many times. This rearrangement joins TRBV12-3 or TRBV12-4 to TRBJ1-2, with TRBD1 as a possible D gene (6 bases). The CDR3 has 15 residues. The V and J ends lost 3 bases and 8 bases respectively, with 19 bases between them. CDR3 amino acids: CASSFNPGTSYGYTF. CDR3 in DNA: TGTGCCAGCAGTTTTAATCCAGGGACATCCTACGGCTACACCTTC.

Only a few counts were recorded for this clonotype. The chain is built from TRBV5-1 and TRBJ1-1; D is unclear. The V end lost 0 bases, the J end lost 0 bases, and 9 bases lay between the germline ends. The CDR3 loop spans 15 amino acids. Looked up from germline, CDR1 is SGHRS and CDR2 is YFSETQ. The CDR3 DNA is TGCGCCAGCAGCTTGGGCCAGAACATGAACACTGAAGCTTTCTTT. This encodes CASSLGQNMNTEAFF.

The CDR3 sequence is CASSELTEQFF. The CDR3 nucleotides are TGTGCCAGCAGCGAACTGACTGAGCAGTTCTTC. This chain uses TRBV7-9 with TRBJ2-1; D gene uncertain. V was pared by 5 bases and J by 9 bases, with 8 bases between. CDR3 length equals 11 residues. Germline assignment: CDR1 SEHNR and CDR2 FQNEAQ (reference sequence).

This clonotype occurred a few times. The rearrangement links TRBV12-3 or TRBV12-4 to TRBJ2-2; no firm D call. This CDR3 region has 12 residues. V shed 5 bases and J shed 6 bases, with 7 bases lying between them. The DNA for the CDR3 is TGTGCCAGCAGTACCGGATCCGGGGAGCTGTTTTTT. Residues: CASSTGSGELFF.

The chain couples TRBV19 to TRBJ1-5; TRBD1 matches at 7 bases. Losses at the gene ends were 9 bases for V and 1 base for J; bases not matched to a gene: 3. The CDR3 covers 13 residues. Per germline, CDR1 LNHDA and CDR2 SQIVND (reference sequence). The CDR3 coding sequence is TGTGCCAGCGAGGGACAGAGCAATCAGCCCCAGCATTTT. It specifies CASEGQSNQPQHF. The whole variable domain, filled in from reference TRBV19 and TRBJ1-5, reads DGGITQSPKYLFRKEGQNVTLSCEQNLNHDAMYWYRQDPGQGLRLIYYSQIVNDFQKGDIAEGYSVSREKKESFPLTVTSAQKNPTAFYLCASEGQSNQPQHFGDGTRLSIL.

Many counts were recorded for this clonotype. The CDR3 spells CASSEGGGDTQYF. Written as DNA, the CDR3 is TGTGCCAGCAGTGAAGGCGGGGGGGATACGCAGTATTTT. The rearrangement uses TRBV2 and TRBJ2-3; 8 bases are shared with TRBD2. With V trimmed by 1 base and J by 6 bases, 0 bases remained unmatched. In germline, CDR1 is SNHLY, CDR2 FYNNEI. The CDR3 contains 13 residues.

DNA for the CDR3: TGCAGTGCTAGAGGTAGGAATAGCGGAGGGATCTACGAGCAGTACTTC. Translating it yields CSARGRNSGGIYEQYF. The chain carries TRBV20-1 and TRBJ2-7; D is possibly TRBD2 (6 bases). Germline loops: CDR1 DFQATT, CDR2 SNEGSKA (reference sequence). The CDR3 runs to 16 residues. Trimming shortened V by 1 base and J by 3 bases, and 19 bases separated the two germline ends.

The chain uses TRBV5-6 and TRBJ2-1, with a possible D match to TRBD1 (5 bases). V lost 5 bases and J lost 10, with 10 bases in between. This CDR3 contains 11 residues. Germline-derived CDR1 and CDR2 are SGHDT and YYEEEE. The CDR3 here is CASRKPGEQFF. For the CDR3, the DNA is TGTGCCAGCAGAAAACCAGGGGAGCAGTTCTTC. Using reference TRBV5-6 and TRBJ2-1 for the parts outside the CDR3, the full variable domain is DAGVTQSPTHLIKTRGQQVTLRCSPKSGHDTVSWYQQALGQGPQFIFQYYEEEERQRGNFPDRFSGHQFPNYSSELNVNALLLGDSALYLCASRKPGEQFFGPGTRLTVL.

There are many counts of this clonotype. The missing conserved phenylalanine or tryptophan at the end of this CDR3 makes a read error likely. The DNA is omitted, as the CDR3 cannot be located on it reliably, and the CDR3 follows TCRdb's listing. V is TRBV20-1 and J is TRBJ2-5; TRBD2, the table's D call, was not compared with the DNA. The CDR3 region is 13 residues in length, termini included. CDR1 is DFQATT and CDR2 is SNEGSKA in the germline V gene (reference sequence). The CDR3 region is CSASQLAGEGLIP.

This clonotype was detected a few times. The rearrangement links TRBV20-1 to TRBJ2-7; 10 nucleotides line up with TRBD2. Germline-derived CDR1 and CDR2 are DFQATT and SNEGSKA (reference sequence). The ends lost 6 bases at V and 4 bases at J; junction bases unmatched: 24. CDR3 length: 19 amino acids. CDR3 sequence (DNA): TGCAGTGCCTCGAAGGTGGCTAGCGGGGGAGTGTTGGGCCTATACGAGCAGTACTTC. Amino acids: CSASKVASGGVLGLYEQYF.

CDR3 residues: CASSADRGENYEQYF. The CDR3 DNA sequence: TGTGCCAGCAGCGCAGACAGGGGCGAAAACTACGAGCAGTACTTC. This chain joins TRBV21-1 and TRBJ2-7; the listed D gene, TRBD1, was not tested against the DNA. TRBV21-1 is marked as a pseudogene. The CDR3 has 15 residues.

This clonotype was observed a handful of times. The chain combines TRBV7-2 with TRBJ1-1; D is ambiguous. V was pared by 2 bases and J by 10 bases, with 11 bases between. Germline lookup yields CDR1 SGHTA and CDR2 FQGNSA. The CDR3 sequence is 12 residues long. The CDR3 DNA is TGTGCCAGCAGCTTATACACGGGTGGAGCTTTCTTT. Amino acid sequence: CASSLYTGGAFF.

There are many counts of this clonotype. This rearrangement joins TRBV4-3 to TRBJ2-1; D ambiguous. Germline V gene sequence: CDR1 LGHNA, CDR2 YSLEER. The CDR3 is 14 amino acids. Between the trimmed V and J ends, which lost 1 base and 6 bases, there was a span of 10 bases. In nucleotides, the CDR3 is TGCGCCAGCAGCCAAGTTGCTCTCTTCAATGAGCAGTTCTTC. It translates to CASSQVALFNEQFF.

This clonotype was seen more than once but under ten times. V and J are TRBV11-2 and TRBJ2-6; TRBD2 matches 10 bases. Losses at the gene ends were 9 bases for V and 2 bases for J; bases not matched to a gene: 13. The germline V gene has CDR1 SGHAT and CDR2 FQNNGV. CDR3 length: 18 amino acids. The DNA of the CDR3 is TGTGCCAGGGGGGGAATAAGCGGGGGGGCCCCTGGGGCCAACGTCCTGACTTTC. It encodes CARGGISGGAPGANVLTF.

The rearrangement uses TRBV18 and TRBJ1-1, with D maybe TRBD1 (5 bases). Germline CDR1 KGHSH, CDR2 LQKENI. The CDR3 contains 15 residues. V lost 3 bases, J lost 0 bases, and 11 bases lay in between. Here the CDR3 reads CASSPQGSVNTEAFF. The CDR3 DNA sequence: TGTGCCAGCTCACCGCAGGGATCGGTGAACACTGAAGCTTTCTTT.

This clonotype was observed a few times. CDR3 protein: CASSQVGAVYEQYF. The CDR3 region has the DNA TGTGCCAGCAGCCAAGTTGGGGCGGTCTACGAGCAGTACTTC. The rearrangement links TRBV3-1 to TRBJ2-7, with D tentatively TRBD1 (5 bases). The CDR3 extends over 14 amino acids. V gave up 1 base and J gave up 3 bases, with 10 bases separating them. The V gene's germline CDR1 is LGHDT and CDR2 YNNKEL (reference sequence).

This clonotype has only a few counts. The chain carries TRBV12-3 or TRBV12-4 and TRBJ1-5; D is uncertain. The CDR3 is made up of 14 amino acids. V lost 3 bases, J lost 5 bases, and 11 bases lay in between. The CDR3 protein is CASSFGDKDQPQHF. The CDR3 bases are TGTGCCAGCAGTTTTGGAGACAAAGATCAGCCCCAGCATTTT.

The chain has TRBV6-5 and TRBJ2-7; 13 bases map to TRBD2. V lost 2 bases to trimming and J lost 2 bases; unmatched junction nucleotides: 9. The CDR3 is 18 amino acids. CDR1 is MNHEY and CDR2 is SVGAGI in the germline V gene. The CDR3 nucleotides are TGTGCCAGCAGTTACGCGGGGACTAGCGGGATTCTCGCCTACGAGCAGTACTTC. Translated: CASSYAGTSGILAYEQYF.

The chain combines TRBV29-1 with TRBJ2-1; a weak D match, TRBD2 (5 bases). This CDR3 has 15 amino acids. The V end lost 7 bases, the J end lost 6 bases, and 22 bases lay between the germline ends. Germline loops: CDR1 SQVTM, CDR2 ANQGSEA. The CDR3 nucleotides are TGCAGCGGGAGCCCTACGGGGTACGTTGGCAATGAGCAGTTCTTC. It yields the protein CSGSPTGYVGNEQFF.

The chain links TRBV2 to TRBJ1-2; the D is unclear. The CDR3 covers 13 residues. Trimming removed 4 bases from V and 4 bases from J, with 10 bases in between. Germline V gene sequence: CDR1 SNHLY, CDR2 FYNNEI. The CDR3 loop is CASSGALTYGYTF. CDR3 DNA: TGTGCCAGCAGTGGGGCCCTCACCTATGGCTACACCTTC.